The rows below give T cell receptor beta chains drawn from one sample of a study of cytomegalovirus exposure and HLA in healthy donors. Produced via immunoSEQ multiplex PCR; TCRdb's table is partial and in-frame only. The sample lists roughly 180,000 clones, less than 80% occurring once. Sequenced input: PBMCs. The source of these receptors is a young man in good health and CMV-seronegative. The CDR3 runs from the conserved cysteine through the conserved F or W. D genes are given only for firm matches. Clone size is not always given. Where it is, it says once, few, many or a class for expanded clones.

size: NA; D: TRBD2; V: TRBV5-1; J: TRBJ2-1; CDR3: CASSLGTSGRAYNEQFF; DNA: TGCGCCAGCAGCTTGGGGACTAGCGGAAGAGCCTACAATGAGCAGTTCTTC
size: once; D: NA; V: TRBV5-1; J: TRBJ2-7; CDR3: CASSLVYPQHSYEQYF; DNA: TGCGCCAGCAGCTTGGTGTACCCACAACACTCCTACGAGCAGTACTTC
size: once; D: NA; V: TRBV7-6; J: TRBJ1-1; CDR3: CASSPELGTETFF; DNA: TGTGCCAGCAGCCCCGAGTTGGGCACTGAAACTTTCTTT
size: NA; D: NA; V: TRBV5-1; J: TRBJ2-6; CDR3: CASSLSFSRLISGANVLTF; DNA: TGCGCCAGCAGCTTGTCGTTTTCCAGGCTGATCTCTGGGGCCAACGTCCTGACTTTC
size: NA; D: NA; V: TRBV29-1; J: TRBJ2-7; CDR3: CSVERAGFYEQYF; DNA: TGCAGCGTTGAACGCGCAGGGTTCTACGAGCAGTACTTC
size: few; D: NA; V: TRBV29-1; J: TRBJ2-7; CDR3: CSVRDTRSYEQYF; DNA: TGCAGCGTCCGGGACACGCGCTCCTACGAGCAGTACTTC
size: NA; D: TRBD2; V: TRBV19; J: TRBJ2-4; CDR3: CASSPGLAVKNIQYF; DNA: TGTGCCAGTAGCCCGGGACTAGCGGTCAAAAACATTCAGTACTTC
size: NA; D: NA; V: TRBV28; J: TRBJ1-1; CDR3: CASSLSGGLMNTEAFF; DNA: TGTGCCAGCAGTTTAAGCGGAGGGCTGATGAACACTGAAGCTTTCTTT
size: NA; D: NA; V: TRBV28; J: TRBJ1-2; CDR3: CASSSPSYGYTF; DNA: TGTGCCAGCAGTTCCCCTTCGTATGGCTACACCTTC
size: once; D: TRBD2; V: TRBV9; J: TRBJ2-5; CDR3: CASSVGAGAETQYF; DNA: TGTGCCAGCAGCGTAGGAGCGGGGGCAGAGACCCAGTACTTC